This TCR beta chain was captured in a study of cytomegalovirus exposure and HLA in healthy donors. Overall study results and limits: By HLA locus, TCR association rates varied in a later analysis, with DRB1 showing the most and HLA-C the fewest.

CDR1 and CDR2 (germline): SGHRS, YFSETQ. Trimming cost V 4 bases and J 11 bases; bases outside gene matches: 15. The CDR3 extends over 17 amino acids. For this clone: Its target is not known.

This PCR relied on a set of 60 Vbeta primers and 13 Jbeta primers. Libraries were prepared by immunoSEQ multiplex PCR; TCRdb keeps only in-frame clonotypes and omits some of them. Altogether some 170,000 clones are present, 60% to 80% being singletons, with the ten largest covering 5% to 7%. This clonotype was obtained from a middle-aged man in good health and CMV-seropositive. This chain uses TRBV5-1 with TRBJ2-5, with 15 bases that match TRBD2. Sequenced material: PBMCs. The CDR3 protein is CASSERGLAGGHDEQYF. CDR3 DNA sequence: TGCGCCAGCAGCGAAAGAGGACTAGCGGGAGGGCATGATGAGCAGTACTTC.